This TCR beta chain was documented in a study of early T cells in non-severe SARS-CoV-2 infection. TCRdb passed the 5' RACE reads through MiXCR, listing each CDR3 protein once. The table shows roughly 97,000 distinct CDR3 sequences, with 11% occurring only once. In the case of this clonotype: Relative to the germline gene, one junction end is altered; a read error may explain this.

The CDR3 extends over 17 amino acids. CDR1 KGHDR and CDR2 SFDVKD come from the germline V gene. The chain uses TRBV24-1 and TRBJ2-3; TRBD2 matches 15 bases. This clonotype was sampled from an adult who was a healthcare worker with PCR-confirmed SARS-CoV-2 infection or an uninfected control (not recorded which). The sample consisted of whole blood, taken at baseline. CDR3 in DNA: TGTGCCGCCAGTGATCCCGGGACTAGCGGGAGGACAGATACGCAGTATTTT. It encodes CAASDPGTSGRTDTQYF.